This TCR beta chain was found in a study of blood T cells in healthy people across ages. General observations from the study: Unknown donor CMV status possibly confounded expanded clonotype changes.

Using a J-beta primer mix together with a sample-barcoded 5' primer, a second PCR was run for about 7 to 12 cycles. TCRdb ran MiXCR on the 5' RACE reads and lists one entry per CDR3 protein. The data contain about 970,000 distinct CDR3 sequences, 45% to 60% of them singletons. The donors, healthy Caucasians from Russia, were aged roughly 6 to 95. Per sample, extraction of total RNA gave at least 6 micrograms in every case. This clonotype was seen a handful of times. Its antigen is as yet unknown. V was cut by 0 bases and J by 1 base, with 17 bases left in between. Germline lookup yields CDR1 MGHRA and CDR2 YSYEKL. CDR3 length: 18 residues.

The sequence derives from a woman between 55 and 75 years old in good health. Sequenced material: blood. This chain joins TRBV4-1 and TRBJ2-3; possibly TRBD2 for D (5 bases). DNA for the CDR3: TGCGCCAGCAGCCAAGATCGGGGTGCGGCGCCTGGCACAGATACGCAGTATTTT. Its protein product is CASSQDRGAAPGTDTQYF.